Listed below are T cell receptor beta chains from one sample, sequenced in a study of blood T cell repertoires in COVID-19. TCRdb keeps only in-frame clones here, not all; method: immunoSEQ multiplex PCR. The sample has about 480,000 clones, approximately 90% seen once. Material: peripheral blood. These receptors all come from a woman aged 25 to 39 with acute or convalescent COVID-19. CDR3s include the opening cysteine and the closing phenylalanine or tryptophan. A D gene is named only where the DNA matches it firmly. Some rows have no size entry. The others give once, few or many, or a class for an expanded clone.

J: TRBJ2-2; size: .; D: .; V: TRBV3-1/TRBV3-2; CDR3: CASSLTGITGELFF; DNA: TGTGCCAGCAGCCTGACAGGCATCACCGGGGAGCTGTTTTTT
J: TRBJ1-2; size: .; D: TRBD1; V: TRBV2; CDR3: CASRPLGQGDGYTF; DNA: TGTGCCAGCAGGCCACTAGGACAGGGGGATGGCTACACCTTC
J: TRBJ2-1; size: .; D: TRBD2; V: TRBV4-1; CDR3: CASSQLLAGISYNEQFF; DNA: TGCGCCAGCAGCCAACTACTAGCGGGGATCTCCTACAATGAGCAGTTCTTC
J: TRBJ2-3; size: .; D: .; V: TRBV2; CDR3: CASSGSRGTDTQYF; DNA: TGTGCCAGCAGCGGTAGCAGGGGCACAGATACGCAGTATTTT
J: TRBJ1-4; size: .; D: .; V: TRBV28; CDR3: CASSFSGVDEKLFF; DNA: TGTGCCAGCAGTTTCTCAGGGGTCGATGAAAAACTGTTTTTT
J: TRBJ2-3; size: .; D: .; V: TRBV13; CDR3: CASSLGYYTDTQYF; DNA: TGTGCCAGCAGCTTAGGTTACTACACAGATACGCAGTATTTT
J: TRBJ1-5; size: .; D: .; V: TRBV30; CDR3: CAHLGGQTIYSNQPQHF; DNA: TGTGCGCATCTGGGAGGGCAGACGATCTATAGCAATCAGCCCCAGCATTTT
J: TRBJ1-3; size: .; D: TRBD1; V: TRBV29-1; CDR3: CSVEEYTGVSGNTIYF; DNA: TGCAGCGTTGAAGAATATACAGGGGTATCTGGAAACACCATATATTTT
J: TRBJ2-2; size: .; D: .; V: TRBV30; CDR3: CAWSVEQSRGELFF; DNA: TGTGCCTGGAGTGTCGAACAGAGCCGCGGGGAGCTGTTTTTT
J: TRBJ1-2; size: .; D: .; V: TRBV19; CDR3: CASSTKQGYYGYTF; DNA: TGTGCCAGTAGTACTAAACAGGGATACTATGGCTACACCTTC
J: TRBJ2-1; size: .; D: TRBD2; V: TRBV9; CDR3: CASSQGSGGADEQFF; DNA: TGTGCCAGCAGCCAGGGGTCCGGGGGGGCGGATGAGCAGTTCTTC
J: TRBJ2-3; size: .; D: .; V: TRBV6-1; CDR3: CASSERLLTDTQYF; DNA: TGTGCCAGCAGTGAGCGGTTGTTGACAGATACGCAGTATTTT
J: TRBJ2-2; size: once; D: .; V: TRBV10-3; CDR3: CAISELREGTGELFF; DNA: TGTGCCATCAGTGAGCTCAGGGAAGGCACCGGGGAGCTGTTTTTT
J: TRBJ1-2; size: .; D: .; V: TRBV21-1; CDR3: CASSKPGRRRGGYTF; DNA: TGTGCCAGCAGCAAACCTGGGCGGCGGCGGGGTGGCTACACCTTC
J: TRBJ1-6; size: .; D: .; V: TRBV6-5; CDR3: CASLLARDSNSPLHF; DNA: TGTGCCAGCTTACTTGCCCGAGACAGTAATTCACCCCTCCACTTT
J: TRBJ1-6; size: once; D: .; V: TRBV7-3; CDR3: CASSLGPATSPLHF; DNA: TGTGCCAGCAGCTTAGGGCCGGCCACATCACCCCTCCACTTT
J: TRBJ1-1; size: .; D: .; V: TRBV5-5; CDR3: CASSPQGQNTEAFF; DNA: TGTGCCAGCAGCCCGCAGGGACAGAACACTGAAGCTTTCTTT
J: TRBJ2-1; size: once; D: TRBD2; V: TRBV3-1/TRBV3-2; CDR3: CASSPRTSENEQFF; DNA: TGTGCCAGCAGCCCCAGAACTAGCGAGAATGAGCAGTTCTTC
J: TRBJ2-3; size: .; D: TRBD2; V: TRBV7-9; CDR3: CASSSGLDRPDTQYF; DNA: TGTGCCAGCAGCTCCGGACTAGATCGCCCAGATACGCAGTATTTT
J: TRBJ2-7; size: .; D: .; V: TRBV5-4; CDR3: CASSPRGGSYEQYF; DNA: TGTGCCAGCAGCCCGCGAGGCGGCTCCTACGAGCAGTACTTC
J: TRBJ2-7; size: .; D: TRBD1; V: TRBV6-5; CDR3: CASSSDRAEQYF; DNA: TGTGCCAGCAGTTCGGACAGGGCCGAGCAGTACTTC
J: TRBJ2-2; size: once; D: TRBD1; V: TRBV9; CDR3: CASSEGQGANTGELFF; DNA: TGTGCCAGCAGCGAGGGACAGGGGGCGAACACCGGGGAGCTGTTTTTT
J: TRBJ2-7; size: .; D: TRBD1; V: TRBV4-1; CDR3: CASSPTGQGTHEQYF; DNA: TGCGCCAGCAGCCCGACGGGACAGGGGACCCACGAGCAGTACTTC
J: TRBJ1-1; size: .; D: .; V: TRBV28; CDR3: CASSLQLYGRVNTEAFF; DNA: TGTGCCAGCAGTTTACAGCTCTACGGCAGGGTGAACACTGAAGCTTTCTTT
J: TRBJ2-2; size: .; D: TRBD2; V: TRBV7-9; CDR3: CASSPRGTGGAGELFF; DNA: TGTGCCAGCAGCCCCCGTGGAACGGGGGGGGCCGGGGAGCTGTTTTTT
J: TRBJ2-3; size: .; D: TRBD1; V: TRBV3-1/TRBV3-2; CDR3: CASSQTGSSTTGVADTQYF; DNA: TGTGCCAGCAGCCAAACTGGATCTAGCACGACAGGGGTTGCAGATACGCAGTATTTT
J: TRBJ2-2; size: .; D: .; V: TRBV15; CDR3: CATGVLSGELFF; DNA: TGTGCCACCGGAGTACTCTCCGGGGAGCTGTTTTTT
J: TRBJ2-5; size: .; D: TRBD1; V: TRBV18; CDR3: CASSQGQGRETQYF; DNA: TGTGCCAGCTCACAGGGACAGGGGAGAGAGACCCAGTACTTC
J: TRBJ2-7; size: .; D: .; V: TRBV19; CDR3: CASTSTASSYEQYF; DNA: TGTGCCAGTACCTCGACAGCGAGCTCCTACGAGCAGTACTTC
J: TRBJ2-5; size: .; D: TRBD1; V: TRBV12-5; CDR3: CASGLFAGTGNKETQYF; DNA: TGTGCTAGTGGTTTGTTCGCCGGGACAGGCAACAAAGAGACCCAGTACTTC
J: TRBJ1-4; size: .; D: .; V: TRBV4-1; CDR3: CASSQDFRGKGEKLFF; DNA: TGCGCCAGCAGCCAAGATTTTCGGGGGAAGGGTGAAAAACTGTTTTTT
J: TRBJ2-4; size: .; D: .; V: TRBV3-1/TRBV3-2; CDR3: CASSQSHGTQKNIQYF; DNA: TGTGCCAGCAGCCAAAGTCACGGGACACAAAAAAACATTCAGTACTTC
J: TRBJ2-7; size: .; D: .; V: TRBV5-1; CDR3: CASSLDGTFFYEQYF; DNA: TGCGCCAGCAGCTTGGATGGGACTTTCTTCTACGAGCAGTACTTC
J: TRBJ1-2; size: .; D: .; V: TRBV30; CDR3: CAWRARYPGAGGYTF; DNA: TGTGCCTGGAGGGCACGATACCCGGGCGCGGGTGGCTACACCTTC
J: TRBJ2-7; size: once; D: .; V: TRBV7-9; CDR3: CASSPGVSYEQYF; DNA: TGTGCCAGCAGTCCCGGGGTGTCCTACGAGCAGTACTTC
J: TRBJ2-3; size: .; D: TRBD1; V: TRBV5-4; CDR3: CASSVQGADTQYF; DNA: TGTGCCAGCAGCGTCCAGGGGGCAGATACGCAGTATTTT
J: TRBJ2-7; size: .; D: TRBD2; V: TRBV4-1; CDR3: CASSQALAGGDYEQYF; DNA: TGCGCCAGCAGCCAAGCGCTAGCGGGGGGTGACTACGAGCAGTACTTC